This entry lists 18 T cell receptor beta chains sequenced from one sample in a study of identical twins' blood T cells. In TCRdb, the 5' RACE reads were re-called with MiXCR into one record per CDR3 protein. This sample has about 370,000 distinct CDR3 sequences; 28% occur once, and the top ten carry about 6%. What was sequenced was PBMCs. The receptors here all came from a woman between 18 and 50 years old in good health.

On this clonotype itself: The junction and the germline gene differ at one end; a read error may be behind it. This chain connects TRBV25-1 to TRBJ1-3; D gene uncertain. CDR1 is MGHDK, CDR2 SYGVNS, per germline. CDR3 length: 12 residues. The CDR3 nucleotides are TGTGTCAGCATATCATCTGGAAACACCATATATTTT. This gives the protein CVSISSGNTIYF. The complete variable domain, with remaining parts taken from reference TRBV25-1 and TRBJ1-3, reads EADIYQTPRYLVIGTGKKITLECSQTMGHDKMYWYQQDPGMELHLIHYSYGVNSTEKGDLSSESTVSRIRTEHFPLTLESARPSHTSQYLCVSISSGNTIYFGEGSWLTVV.

The V and J genes are TRBV3-1 and TRBJ2-2; D is undetermined. The CDR3 runs to 14 residues. The ends were cut back, 4 bases at V and 8 bases at J, with 14 bases in the middle. Germline V gene data show CDR1 as LGHDT and CDR2 as YNNKEL (reference sequence). The CDR3 nucleotides read TGTGCCAGCAGCCCGTTCACCCCGGTAGGGGAGCTGTTTTTT. It translates to CASSPFTPVGELFF. The full variable domain, its missing parts supplied by reference TRBV3-1 and TRBJ2-2, is DTAVSQTPKYLVTQMGNDKSIKCEQNLGHDTMYWYKQDSKKFLKIMFSYNNKELIINETVPNRFSPKSPDKAHLNLHINSLELGDSAVYFCASSPFTPVGELFFGEGSRLTVL.

The rearrangement joins TRBV12-3 or TRBV12-4 to TRBJ2-2; D is uncertain. Trimming left V 6 bases short and J 0 bases short, with 11 bases between. CDR3 size: 15 residues. CDR3 DNA: TGTGCCAGCAGCCCCCGGCGGCCGAACACCGGGGAGCTGTTTTTT. This translates into CASSPRRPNTGELFF.

This chain joins TRBV12-3 or TRBV12-4 and TRBJ2-2; 8 positions match TRBD2. The trim removed 6 bases at V and 2 bases at J, leaving 5 bases unmatched. The CDR3 totals 15 residues. The CDR3 protein is CASRVSGVNTGELFF. The CDR3 nucleotides are TGTGCCAGCAGGGTTAGCGGGGTAAACACCGGGGAGCTGTTTTTT.

The rearrangement links TRBV2 to TRBJ1-1, with TRBD1 matching 7 bases. V gave up 7 bases and J gave up 4 bases; unmatched junction bases: 12. The CDR3 spans 15 residues. Germline loops: CDR1 SNHLY, CDR2 FYNNEI. The CDR3 reads CASIQDDRVVTEAFF. The CDR3, as DNA: TGTGCCAGCATTCAAGACGACAGGGTCGTCACTGAAGCTTTCTTT.

V usage is TRBV20-1 and J usage is TRBJ2-1; D is perhaps TRBD2 (6 bases). Germline V gene lookup returns CDR1 DFQATT and CDR2 SNEGSKA (reference sequence). V shed 5 bases and J shed 0 bases, with 11 bases lying between them. CDR3 size: 14 residues. CDR3 sequence: CSAPAGSSYNEQFF. CDR3 nucleotides: TGCAGTGCTCCCGCGGGGAGCTCCTACAATGAGCAGTTCTTC.

This clonotype occurred a few times. J is TRBJ1-1 and V is TRBV4-1; 8 bases align to TRBD1. The CDR3 extends over 15 amino acids. Unmatched junction bases numbered 7, after V lost 2 bases and J lost 5 bases. The germline V gene has CDR1 MGHRA and CDR2 YSYEKL. This chain's CDR3 is CASSQRGTGGTEAFF. The CDR3, as DNA: TGCGCCAGCAGCCAAAGAGGGACAGGTGGAACTGAAGCTTTCTTT.

This clonotype was counted only a few times. The chain employs TRBV2 and TRBJ2-2; perhaps TRBD2 as D (6 bases). The CDR3 is 18 amino acids. Germline V CDR1 and CDR2: SNHLY, FYNNEI. The V end lost 0 bases, the J end lost 1 base, and 15 bases lay between the germline ends. The CDR3 loop reads CASSEAPIGGMNTGELFF. The DNA of the CDR3 is TGTGCCAGCAGTGAAGCGCCCATTGGGGGGATGAACACCGGGGAGCTGTTTTTT.

The chain is built from TRBV7-2 and TRBJ2-3; possibly TRBD1 or TRBD2 for D (6 bases each). There are 13 residues in the CDR3. V lost 2 bases and J 6 bases, leaving 9 bases between the germline ends. The germline gives CDR1 SGHTA, CDR2 FQGNSA. CDR3 region: CASSLIGGDTQYF. DNA of the CDR3: TGTGCCAGCAGCTTAATAGGGGGGGATACGCAGTATTTT.

This clonotype showed up many times. The chain recombines TRBV3-1 with TRBJ1-1; D possibly corresponds to TRBD1 (5 bases). Germline CDR1 and CDR2: LGHDT and YNNKEL (reference sequence). V was cut by 7 bases and J by 5 bases, with 14 bases left in between. The CDR3 totals 13 residues. CDR3 loop: CASTPRGVTEAFF. Here the CDR3 DNA reads TGTGCCAGCACCCCACGAGGGGTAACTGAAGCTTTCTTT.

The chain joins TRBV4-3 to TRBJ2-1; weak D call: TRBD2 (5 bases). Germline V CDR1 and CDR2: LGHNA, YSLEER. The CDR3 spans 13 residues. Trimming left V 0 bases short and J 7 bases short, with 7 bases between. This CDR3 reads CASSQDWRNEQFF. CDR3 in DNA: TGCGCCAGCAGCCAAGACTGGAGGAATGAGCAGTTCTTC.

The J gene is TRBJ1-5, the V gene TRBV20-1; D not certain. Germline V lookup: CDR1 DFQATT, CDR2 SNEGSKA (reference sequence). The length of the CDR3 is 14 residues. Trimming cost V 0 bases and J 6 bases, with 12 bases left between them. CDR3 region: CSARESGVGQPQHF. In DNA form, the CDR3 reads TGCAGTGCTAGAGAATCCGGAGTCGGTCAGCCCCAGCATTTT.

V usage is TRBV19 and J usage is TRBJ1-5; no definite D call. Looked up from germline, CDR1 is LNHDA and CDR2 is SQIVND (reference sequence). CDR3 length: 15 residues. V lost 3 bases to trimming and J lost 4 bases, with 13 bases between them. CDR3 residues: CASSIVEWFNQPQHF. Here the CDR3 DNA reads TGTGCCAGTAGTATCGTCGAGTGGTTTAATCAGCCCCAGCATTTT.

Only a few counts were recorded for this clonotype. DNA of the CDR3: TGTGCCAGCAGCTTATTACCAGGGATCACCGGGGAGCTGTTTTTT. Translation: CASSLLPGITGELFF. The J gene is TRBJ2-2, the V gene TRBV11-2, with D possibly being TRBD1 (5 bases). The CDR3 is 15 amino acids. Per germline, CDR1 SGHAT and CDR2 FQNNGV. V was trimmed by 2 bases and J by 4 bases, leaving 11 bases between them.

The chain recombines TRBV11-2 with TRBJ1-3; 8 bases match TRBD1. CDR3 length: 13 amino acids. The V and J ends lost 5 bases and 12 bases, in that order; junction bases with no gene match: 9. Germline V gene data show CDR1 as SGHAT and CDR2 as FQNNGV. The CDR3 protein is CASSPTDRVYIYF. The CDR3 DNA reads TGTGCCAGCAGCCCCACGGACAGGGTCTACATATATTTT.

This clonotype was counted between two and nine times. The rearrangement links TRBV12-3 or TRBV12-4 to TRBJ2-5; no reliable D call. There are 13 residues in the CDR3. V was pared by 3 bases and J by 5 bases, with 10 bases between. The CDR3 is CASSFLGHETQYF. CDR3 DNA: TGTGCCAGCAGTTTTCTAGGGCACGAGACCCAGTACTTC.

The V gene is TRBV4-2, the J gene TRBJ1-1; D is undetermined. Germline V gene lookup returns CDR1 LGHNA and CDR2 YNFKEQ. CDR3 length: 14 amino acids. The V end lost 1 base, the J end lost 7 bases, and 13 bases lay between the germline ends. DNA for the CDR3: TGTGCCAGCAGCCAAGGATTAAAAGTTTATGAAGCTTTCTTT. Protein product: CASSQGLKVYEAFF.

CDR3 in amino acids: CASKEGRYGTEAFF. CDR3 DNA sequence: TGCGCCAGCAAAGAGGGGAGGTATGGCACTGAAGCTTTCTTT. This chain links TRBV5-1 with TRBJ1-1; TRBD1 might be the D (5 bases). CDR3 length: 14 residues. V was cut by 6 bases and J by 4 bases, with 16 bases left in between. Germline V gene sequence: CDR1 SGHRS, CDR2 YFSETQ.